One and the same sample provided the 6 T cell receptor beta chains below, sequenced in a study of OX40 agonist ivuxolimab in advanced cancers. Some clones are missing from TCRdb's copy, which holds only in-frame ones; the method was immunoSEQ multiplex PCR. The sample includes 50,000 to 85,000 clones, around 83% seen only once; the top ten take approximately 2.3%. The sample here was CD4+ or CD8+ T cells sorted from blood, taken in a trial of the OX40 agonist ivuxolimab. All receptors derive from an adult with an advanced solid tumor such as melanoma, head and neck, liver or kidney cancer.

The chain recombines TRBV27 with TRBJ1-1; D is uncertain. Germline values: CDR1 MNHEY, CDR2 SMNVEV (reference sequence). V lost 2 bases and J lost 4, with 14 bases in between. This CDR3 comprises 15 residues. CDR3 amino acids: CASSLRPTMGTEAFF. The CDR3 DNA sequence: TGTGCCAGCAGTTTAAGACCTACAATGGGCACTGAAGCTTTCTTT.

The rearrangement joins TRBV10-3 to TRBJ2-2; 10 positions match TRBD2. J lost 3 bases, V lost 2 bases, and 3 bases had no gene match. Germline lookup yields CDR1 ENHRY and CDR2 SYGVKD. There are 16 residues in the CDR3. For the CDR3, the DNA is TGTGCCATCAGTGAGACTAGCGGGGATGACACCGGGGAGCTGTTTTTT. This gives the protein CAISETSGDDTGELFF.

The chain recombines TRBV7-2 with TRBJ2-3; 7 nucleotides match TRBD2. CDR1 and CDR2 from the germline V gene are SGHTA and FQGNSA. J lost 5 bases, V lost 1 base, and 3 bases had no gene match. CDR3 length equals 14 residues. In DNA, the CDR3 is TGTGCCAGCAGCTTAGTAGTAGCGGGAGATACGCAGTATTTT. Translation: CASSLVVAGDTQYF.

The V call is TRBV19, the J call TRBJ2-7, with D maybe TRBD1 (5 bases). The CDR3 consists of 15 residues. The V gene's germline CDR1 is LNHDA and CDR2 SQIVND (reference sequence). Trimming removed 2 bases from V and 0 bases from J, with 11 bases in between. CDR3 coding DNA: TGTGCCAGTAGTATAAAGGGTGACAGCTCCTACGAGCAGTACTTC. Its protein is CASSIKGDSSYEQYF.

In its sample, this clone was seen a few times. The chain couples TRBV7-8 to TRBJ1-1; D gene ambiguous. The CDR3 runs 14 residues. Trimming took off 5 bases at V and 9 bases at J, with 19 bases between the two ends. Germline lookup yields CDR1 SGHVS and CDR2 FQNEAQ. CDR3 DNA sequence: TGTGCCAGCAGCCCTACCGTCGGGGTCGGTAAAGCTTTCTTT. Translation: CASSPTVGVGKAFF.

The rearrangement links TRBV19 to TRBJ2-5, with D possibly TRBD1 on 6 matching bases. Germline V CDR1 and CDR2: LNHDA, SQIVND (reference sequence). This CDR3 is built from 14 residues. With 7 bases removed from V and 0 bases from J, the gap between germline ends came to 12 bases. DNA for the CDR3: TGTGCCAGTAAGATCGACAGGAACCAAGAGACCCAGTACTTC. Its translation: CASKIDRNQETQYF.